This T cell receptor (beta chain) was identified in a study of cytomegalovirus exposure and HLA in healthy donors. This clone appeared a single time. The PCR made use of 60 Vbeta and 13 Jbeta primers. Produced via immunoSEQ multiplex PCR; TCRdb's table is partial and in-frame only. The sample contains 210,000 or so clones, 85% to 90% of which appear only once. Sequencing was done on a sample of PBMCs. This sequence was found in a woman between 18 and 29 years old in good health and CMV-seronegative.

The CDR3 protein is CASKEQGILGETGELFF. The CDR3 nucleotides are TGCGCCAGCAAAGAACAGGGAATCTTAGGTGAAACCGGGGAGCTGTTTTTT. J is TRBJ2-2 and V is TRBV10-2, with D possibly being TRBD1 (6 bases). Germline V gives CDR1 WSHSY, CDR2 SAAADI. V was clipped by 7 bases and J by 5 bases, with 23 bases between them. There are 17 residues in the CDR3.